These 20 T cell receptor beta chains share one sample of origin, sequenced in a study of T-cell reconstitution after alpha-beta-depleted transplantation in children. The TCRbeta library incorporated unique molecular identifiers. TCRdb analysed the PCR reads with MiXCR anew, one entry per CDR3 protein. The table includes about 400,000 distinct CDR3 sequences, 20% detected once. This sample comprised PBMCs from the stem cell graft donor, obtained from the stem cell graft. These receptors all come from a human donor who donated a stem cell graft to a child with acute myeloid leukemia.

The rearrangement uses TRBV5-4 and TRBJ2-1, with a tentative D call TRBD1 (6 bases). V lost 0 bases and J lost 8, with 21 bases in between. The CDR3 is 17 amino acids. Germline CDR1 SGHNT, CDR2 YYREEE (reference sequence). This chain's CDR3 is CASSLGGPGQFFDEQFF. DNA for the CDR3: TGTGCCAGCAGCTTGGGGGGACCGGGACAATTTTTCGATGAGCAGTTCTTC. Full variable domain (outside the CDR3, taken from reference TRBV5-4 and TRBJ2-1): ETGVTQSPTHLIKTRGQQVTLRCSSQSGHNTVSWYQQALGQGPQFIFQYYREEENGRGNFPPRFSGLQFPNYSSELNVNALELDDSALYLCASSLGGPGQFFDEQFFGPGTRLTVL.

The CDR3 bases are TGTGCCAGCAGTCGGACCGGGACTAGCGGCGAGAATGAGCAGTTCTTC. Translation gives CASSRTGTSGENEQFF. The chain carries TRBV12-3 or TRBV12-4 and TRBJ2-1; 11 bases are shared with TRBD2. V lost 5 bases, J lost 7 bases, and 10 bases stayed unmatched. The CDR3 extends over 16 amino acids.

Ten or more counts support this clonotype. The rearrangement links TRBV20-1 to TRBJ2-1, with D possibly matching TRBD1 (6 bases). Trimming removed 1 base from V and 6 bases from J, with 16 bases in between. Germline V gene sequence: CDR1 DFQATT, CDR2 SNEGSKA (reference sequence). The CDR3 consists of 15 residues. CDR3: CSARVRQGITNEQFF. The DNA for the CDR3 is TGCAGTGCTAGAGTACGGCAGGGGATTACCAATGAGCAGTTCTTC.

The rearrangement uses TRBV11-2 and TRBJ1-1; 8 bases match TRBD1. CDR1 and CDR2 (germline): SGHAT, FQNNGV. Trimming removed 5 bases from V and 6 bases from J; junction bases left unmatched: 8. The CDR3 has 14 residues. CDR3 protein: CASSPSGGIAEAFF. CDR3 DNA sequence: TGTGCCAGCAGCCCTTCAGGGGGCATCGCTGAAGCTTTCTTT.

The chain carries TRBV7-8 and TRBJ2-5; TRBD1 is a possible D gene (5 bases). In germline, CDR1 is SGHVS, CDR2 FQNEAQ. V dropped 1 base and J dropped 3 bases, with 9 bases sitting between them. The CDR3 length is 14 residues. The CDR3: CASSLGQSEETQYF. CDR3 in DNA: TGTGCCAGCAGCTTAGGACAGTCCGAAGAGACCCAGTACTTC.

This rearrangement joins TRBV12-3 or TRBV12-4 to TRBJ2-2; tentatively, D is TRBD1 (6 bases). V was trimmed by 3 bases and J by 0 bases, leaving 8 bases between them. The CDR3 runs to 15 residues. CDR3 protein: CASSFGQPNTGELFF. The CDR3 nucleotides are TGTGCCAGCAGTTTCGGACAGCCGAACACCGGGGAGCTGTTTTTT.

This clonotype has ten or more counts. V and J are TRBV12-3 or TRBV12-4 and TRBJ2-1, with unresolved D. V lost 7 bases, J lost 10 bases, and 20 bases lay in between. CDR3 size: 14 residues. The CDR3 DNA is TGTGCCAGCACCATTATGGGTCTATTGAGCGAGCAGTTCTTC. It encodes CASTIMGLLSEQFF.

The rearrangement uses TRBV12-3 or TRBV12-4 and TRBJ2-1, with 9 bases matching TRBD1. The CDR3 is 15 residues long. Trimming removed 6 bases from V and 1 base from J; junction bases left unmatched: 4. The CDR3 coding sequence is TGTGCCAGCAGGCCGGACAGGGGATCCTACAATGAGCAGTTCTTC. Translated, it gives CASRPDRGSYNEQFF.

This clonotype was seen more than once but under ten times. The chain combines TRBV20-1 with TRBJ2-1, with D perhaps TRBD1 (5 bases). CDR1 is DFQATT, CDR2 SNEGSKA, per germline (reference sequence). Trimming pared 3 bases from V and 4 bases from J, leaving 10 bases between. The length of the CDR3 is 13 residues. The CDR3 DNA reads TGCAGTGCTAGCCTCAGGGCTTACAATGAGCAGTTCTTC. Residues: CSASLRAYNEQFF.

The genes are TRBV7-9 and TRBJ2-1, with TRBD2 as a possible D gene (5 bases). The germline V gene has CDR1 SEHNR and CDR2 FQNEAQ (reference sequence). Deletions cut 10 bases from V and 6 bases from J, with 19 bases between. The CDR3 has 14 residues. In DNA form, the CDR3 reads TGTGCCATGAGCCTCGGACTCGGGTGCAATGAGCAGTTCTTC. Translated: CAMSLGLGCNEQFF.

J is TRBJ1-1 and V is TRBV4-3; TRBD1 is a possible D gene (5 bases). Per germline, CDR1 LGHNA and CDR2 YSLEER. V was trimmed by 4 bases and J by 6 bases, leaving 12 bases between them. This CDR3 spans 13 amino acids. The CDR3 nucleotides read TGCGCCAGCAGCCGAATTGCGGGGGCTGAAGCTTTCTTT. This sequence encodes CASSRIAGAEAFF.

The V gene is TRBV5-1, the J gene TRBJ2-3; tentatively, D is TRBD1 (8 bases). Germline loops: CDR1 SGHRS, CDR2 YFSETQ. CDR3 length: 16 residues. V was pared by 0 bases and J by 1 base, with 12 bases between. The CDR3 DNA sequence: TGCGCCAGCAGCTTGGGCGGGGGACAGGGCACAGATACGCAGTATTTT. It specifies CASSLGGGQGTDTQYF.

The CDR3 nucleotides are TGCAGTGCGAACGACAGCGGGCTCAAGCAGTACTTC. Translating it yields CSANDSGLKQYF. The chain combines TRBV20-1 with TRBJ2-7; maybe TRBD2 (6 bases). The CDR3 is made up of 12 amino acids. CDR1 and CDR2 from the germline V gene are DFQATT and SNEGSKA (reference sequence). Trimming took 6 bases from V and 8 from J, leaving 17 bases between them.

This clonotype was observed many times. The rearrangement uses TRBV20-1 and TRBJ1-2; 7 nucleotides align to TRBD1. The CDR3 has 15 amino acids. The ends lost 7 bases at V and 4 bases at J; junction bases unmatched: 15. Germline V gives CDR1 DFQATT, CDR2 SNEGSKA (reference sequence). This chain's CDR3 is CSVKISTGALYGYTF. The CDR3, as DNA: TGCAGTGTTAAGATCTCTACAGGGGCTCTCTATGGCTACACCTTC.

The genes are TRBV30 and TRBJ2-1; 8 bases align to TRBD2. The CDR3 has 15 amino acids. The V gene's germline CDR1 is GTSNPN and CDR2 SVGIG (reference sequence). V shed 1 base and J 6 bases; nucleotides not matched to a gene: 8. CDR3 loop: CAWSDGAGEVNEQFF. In DNA form, the CDR3 reads TGTGCCTGGAGTGACGGAGCGGGAGAGGTCAATGAGCAGTTCTTC.

The chain is built from TRBV27 and TRBJ2-1; tentatively, D is TRBD1 (6 bases). CDR3 length equals 12 residues. Trimming shortened V by 6 bases and J by 10 bases, and 13 bases separated the two germline ends. Germline-derived CDR1 and CDR2 are MNHEY and SMNVEV (reference sequence). As DNA, the CDR3 is TGTGCCAGCAGAGGGGACACTACGGAGCAGTTCTTC. Amino acid sequence: CASRGDTTEQFF.

This chain's CDR3 is CASSRDEETQYF. CDR3 DNA sequence: TGCGCCAGCAGCCGGGACGAAGAGACCCAGTACTTC. The V and J genes are TRBV4-1 and TRBJ2-5, with D perhaps being TRBD1 or TRBD2 (5 bases each). The V end lost 4 bases, the J end lost 3 bases, and 6 bases lay between the germline ends. CDR1 is MGHRA, CDR2 YSYEKL, per germline. The CDR3 is 12 residues long.

The V call is TRBV7-3, the J call TRBJ2-1; 12 bases map to TRBD2. V shed 4 bases, J shed 2 bases, and the junction held 0 bases outside the gene matches. The CDR3 spans 15 residues. Germline CDR1 reads SGHTA; CDR2 reads FQGTGA. CDR3 region: CASSWTSGAYNEQFF. The CDR3 DNA follows: TGTGCCAGCAGCTGGACTAGCGGGGCCTACAATGAGCAGTTCTTC.

The chain couples TRBV4-1 to TRBJ1-5; 9 nucleotides agree with TRBD1. The CDR3 loop spans 15 amino acids. Per the germline V gene, CDR1 is MGHRA and CDR2 is YSYEKL. The junction had 4 bases not matched to a gene; V was cut back by 5 bases and J by 2 bases. CDR3 nucleotides: TGCGCCAGCAGCGGGGGACAGGGAGGCAATCAGCCCCAGCATTTT. Its protein is CASSGGQGGNQPQHF.

The CDR3 spells CASSQPGDNYGYTF. CDR3 nucleotides: TGTGCCAGCAGCCAGCCGGGCGATAACTATGGCTACACCTTC. The rearrangement links TRBV5-6 to TRBJ1-2; D not resolved. The CDR3 consists of 14 residues. V was shortened by 4 bases and J by 1 base, with 11 bases between the two germline ends. Germline CDR1 and CDR2: SGHDT and YYEEEE.